The present T cell receptor (beta chain) was sequenced within a study of shared clonotypes between healthy human individuals (dated by TCRdb to 2020 to 2022). As for the study more broadly: The cohort comprised two women and a few men aged 18 to 49 years. Each donor's leukapheresis produced roughly between about 0.9 and 9.5 billion PBMCs. Per donor, three plates each were used for CD4 naive and CD4 memory, two for CD8 naive, and one for CD8 memory. To estimate repertoire size and how much clonotype sharing occurs between individuals, the study deeply sequenced the blood TCR repertoires of about 5 healthy adults. To increase sequencing depth and limit assay-specific biases, different laboratories used diverse techniques to prepare libraries and sequence TCR repertoires. Overall study outcomes, separate from this receptor: Only blood was sampled, and tissue TCR repertoires likely differ from those in blood. Naive subsets generally had larger estimated clonotype richness than memory subsets. Rarefaction of sorted-subset datasets indicated incomplete sequencing despite the large sequencing depth. Based on pairwise subsampling, the degree of clonotype sharing among donors was expected to be affected by sequencing depth. The genetic and exposure-history diversity represented was limited by the small number of donors. When several donors were compared, the shared fraction of clonotypes was 5% to 6.5% for naive CD4, 3.5% to 4% for naive CD8, 2.3% for memory CD4, and under 0.5% for memory CD8. Higher generation probabilities were observed for clonotypes shared by all four sorted-subset donors than for non-shared clonotypes.

Details on this clone: The antigen this receptor binds is unknown. Per-base quality was not reported, and no clone a single base away is much larger than it. The same CDR3 also results from other DNA sequences found in this sample.

TCR CDR3 regions were amplified from genomic DNA by multiplex PCR using the deep immunoSEQ assay. Extracted genomic DNA from each cell subset was distributed evenly across all wells of several immunoSEQ 96-well plates, and each plate was treated as a replicate. Each replicate PCR for sorted subsets received about 0.2 ug genomic DNA, equal to roughly 29,000 T cell genomes. Purified libraries were quantified with a Qubit 3.0 fluorometer, sized on a Bioanalyzer 2100, and re-quantified with the KAPA Library Quantification kit. Every immunoSEQ 96-well plate was sequenced on a separate single-read 150-cycle Illumina NextSeq 550 flow cell. The source study handled its data this way. Because the immunoSEQ output held only junctional sequences and lacked quality scores, the filtering could not match the filtering applied to full-length reads. Sequences were annotated with PyIR, a Python wrapper for IgBLAST v1.9, using IMGT germline references to assign V/J genes and CDR3. Reads were removed for weak V/J assignments (E-value above 1e-6), missing CDR3, stop codons, out-of-frame junctions, or ambiguous translated residues. A V3J clonotype was defined by an identical inferred V gene, J gene, and CDR3 amino acid sequence. To compute the percentage overlap between repertoires, the number of shared unique clonotypes was divided by the size of the smaller repertoire. Repertoire richness was assessed with RTK rarefaction, the Chao1 estimator, and Recon v2.1 estimates of unobserved clonotypes. Generation probabilities were computed with OLGA for all TCRbeta clonotypes obtained by the gDNA method from several donors. This is the immuneACCESS table as TCRdb keeps it, with only in-frame sequences that have V and J called. A part of the clones is gone; compared with another copy, unresolved V genes explain less than half, and the rest is unexplained. V and J calls and clone size are given by that table; D and trimming were obtained from the DNA. This sample comprises about 2.1 million clones, 93% of them detected only once. About 1.7% of the sample comes from the top ten.

For the CD8 naive samples, CD45RO-negative cells were positively selected for CCR7, yielding a CD45RA+CCR7+ population from which TemRA cells were excluded. Healthy HIV-negative adults with no recently reported acute infections or vaccinations were included as donors. Every donor was a Caucasian adult residing in Nashville, Tennessee, USA. After blood collection by leukapheresis, PBMCs were isolated using Ficoll-Histopaque density gradient centrifugation and then cryopreserved in the vapor phase of liquid nitrogen. Analytical flow cytometry was used to check the purity and quantity of every magnetically sorted T cell population. Genomic DNA was isolated from every sorted fraction and measured by UV absorbance on a Nanodrop 2000c. The sample taken for sequencing was naive CD8+ T cells from PBMCs. This sample's cell subset or site label indicates: CD45RA+CCR7+. The receptor's source is a man aged 18 to 35 in good health. Some clones in this sample may be carry-over from other donors' samples.

CDR3 protein: CASSSQGNEQFF. The DNA reads as follows: TGTGCCAGCAGCAGTCAGGGGAATGAGCAGTTCTTC. This chain joins TRBV7-9 to TRBJ2-1; TRBD1 is a weak D gene call, 6 bases matching. From the germline V gene (reference sequence), CDR1 is SEHNR and CDR2 is FQNEAQ. Between the V and J ends, shortened by 5 bases and 7 bases respectively, the junction contains 9 bases. From the cysteine through the phenylalanine, the CDR3 covers 12 amino acids. Only the CDR3 portion is preserved as DNA: 36 bases, with reading frame beginning at the first base.